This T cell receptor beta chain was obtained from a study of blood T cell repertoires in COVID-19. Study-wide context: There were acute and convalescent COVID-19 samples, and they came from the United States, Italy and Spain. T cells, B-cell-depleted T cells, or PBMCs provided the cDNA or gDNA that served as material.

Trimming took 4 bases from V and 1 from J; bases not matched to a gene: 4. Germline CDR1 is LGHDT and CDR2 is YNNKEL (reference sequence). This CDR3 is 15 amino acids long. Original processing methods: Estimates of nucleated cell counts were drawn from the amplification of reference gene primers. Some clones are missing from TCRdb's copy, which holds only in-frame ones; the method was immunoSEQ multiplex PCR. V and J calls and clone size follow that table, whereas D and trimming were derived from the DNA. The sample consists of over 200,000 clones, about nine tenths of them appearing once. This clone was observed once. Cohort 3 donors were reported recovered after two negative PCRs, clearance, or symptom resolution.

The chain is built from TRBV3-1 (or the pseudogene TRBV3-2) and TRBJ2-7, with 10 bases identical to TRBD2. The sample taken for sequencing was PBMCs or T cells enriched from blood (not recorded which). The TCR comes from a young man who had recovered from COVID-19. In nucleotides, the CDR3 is TGTGCCAGCAGCCGAGGACTAGCGGAATCCTACGAGCAGTACTTC. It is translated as CASSRGLAESYEQYF.